This TCR beta chain came from a study of OX40 agonist ivuxolimab in advanced cancers. This clone has a handful of counts. Other DNA sequences of this sample code for an identical CDR3. Between the trimmed V and J ends, which lost 5 bases and 5 bases, there was a span of 9 bases. Germline V lookup: CDR1 SGHAT, CDR2 FQNNGV. The CDR3 has 13 residues. Method: immunoSEQ multiplex PCR; TCRdb's copy keeps in-frame clones and lacks some. Of over 55,000 clones listed, more than 85% are singletons. The receptor comes from an adult with an advanced solid tumor such as melanoma, head and neck, liver or kidney cancer. Source: CD4+ or CD8+ T cells sorted from blood, taken in a trial of the OX40 agonist ivuxolimab. This chain connects TRBV11-2 to TRBJ2-2, with a tentative D call TRBD2 (6 bases). In nucleotides, the CDR3 is TGTGCCAGCAGCCTCGGGGGAACCGGGGAGCTGTTTTTT. It codes for CASSLGGTGELFF. Filled out from reference TRBV11-2 and TRBJ2-2, the complete variable domain reads EAGVAQSPRYKIIEKRQSVAFWCNPISGHATLYWYQQILGQGPKLLIQFQNNGVVDDSQLPKDRFSAERLKGVDSTLKIQPAKLEDSAVYLCASSLGGTGELFFGEGSRLTVL.